This TCR beta chain was found in a study of CD8 T cells in ankylosing spondylitis. The V gene's germline CDR1 is SGHRS and CDR2 YFSETQ. V shed 4 bases and J 0 bases; nucleotides not matched to a gene: 20. The CDR3 is 20 residues long. TCRdb independently ran MiXCR on the 5' RACE reads; one entry per CDR3 protein. The table records about 220,000 distinct CDR3 sequences, around 24% of them present only once. Overall study findings and caveats: The study identified a TCR beta motif of several highly homologous variants that appeared characteristic of ankylosing spondylitis blood.

With regard to this clonotype: Its target is not known.

The chain couples TRBV5-1 to TRBJ2-5; TRBD1 aligns across 8 bases. The specimen sequenced was blood, either unsorted or a sorted T cell fraction (not recorded which). This TCR was sampled from a male donor with ankylosing spondylitis or in good health (not recorded which). CDR3 loop: CASSPRGAGGIEPYQETQYF. The CDR3 DNA reads TGCGCCAGCAGCCCACGAGGTGCAGGGGGCATCGAACCGTACCAAGAGACCCAGTACTTC.